The 8 T cell receptor beta chains below all came from one sample that was sequenced in a study of CXCR3-negative and CXCR3-positive naive CD8 T cells. 5' RACE with UMI labels generated the TRB cDNA libraries. TCRdb re-called the 5' RACE reads and shows each CDR3 protein once, DNA omitted. In total, the table holds 90,000 to 95,000 distinct CDR3 sequences. Material for sequencing was naive CXCR3- CD8+ T cells from blood. Noted subset: CD45RO-CCR7+CD27+CD95- naive CD8+ T cells lacking CXCR3 (TNR3-). The receptors stem from a human donor in good health. Some clones in this sample may be carry-over from other donors' samples.

Here the CDR3 reads CASSSAGTVTDTQYF. The chain couples TRBV7-7 to TRBJ2-3; absent DNA, TCRdb's TRBD1 call cannot be checked. Germline V gives CDR1 SSHAT, CDR2 FNYEAQ (reference sequence). There are 15 residues in the CDR3.

This rearrangement joins TRBV7-9 to TRBJ2-7; TCRdb lists TRBD1, though no DNA is available to test this call. The germline gives CDR1 SEHNR, CDR2 FQNEAQ (reference sequence). There are 14 residues in the CDR3. CDR3 protein: CASSLAGAEYEQYF.

This sequence joins TRBV20-1 and TRBJ1-6. The CDR3 runs to 14 residues. Germline CDR1 is DFQATT and CDR2 is SNEGSKA (reference sequence). The CDR3 is CSAPERGDNSPLHF.

This chain uses TRBV5-1 with TRBJ2-7. Germline V gene sequence: CDR1 SGHRS, CDR2 YFSETQ. The CDR3 extends over 13 amino acids. The CDR3 sequence is CASSGNGPYEQYF.

This chain uses TRBV7-2 with TRBJ2-7; TCRdb calls TRBD1, which cannot be checked without DNA. The CDR3 sequence is 14 residues long. Germline-derived CDR1 and CDR2 are SGHTA and FQGNSA. The CDR3 loop reads CASSLEGTYYEQYF.

This sequence joins TRBV15 and TRBJ2-3. The CDR3 covers 17 residues. Germline V CDR1 and CDR2: LNHNV, YYDKDF (reference sequence). The chain's CDR3 is CATSRDPYSYSTDTQYF.

The V and J genes are TRBV9 and TRBJ2-1; as DNA is missing, the TRBD1 call by TCRdb cannot be tested. The germline CDR1 and CDR2 sequences are SGDLS and YYNGEE. This CDR3 spans 16 amino acids. The CDR3 sequence: CASSVGGTISYDEQFF.

The chain couples TRBV7-6 to TRBJ2-5; lacking DNA, the TRBD1 call made by TCRdb goes unchecked. Germline CDR1 SGHVS, CDR2 FNYEAQ. CDR3 length: 15 amino acids. CDR3 amino acids: CASSDPRQGAKTQYF.